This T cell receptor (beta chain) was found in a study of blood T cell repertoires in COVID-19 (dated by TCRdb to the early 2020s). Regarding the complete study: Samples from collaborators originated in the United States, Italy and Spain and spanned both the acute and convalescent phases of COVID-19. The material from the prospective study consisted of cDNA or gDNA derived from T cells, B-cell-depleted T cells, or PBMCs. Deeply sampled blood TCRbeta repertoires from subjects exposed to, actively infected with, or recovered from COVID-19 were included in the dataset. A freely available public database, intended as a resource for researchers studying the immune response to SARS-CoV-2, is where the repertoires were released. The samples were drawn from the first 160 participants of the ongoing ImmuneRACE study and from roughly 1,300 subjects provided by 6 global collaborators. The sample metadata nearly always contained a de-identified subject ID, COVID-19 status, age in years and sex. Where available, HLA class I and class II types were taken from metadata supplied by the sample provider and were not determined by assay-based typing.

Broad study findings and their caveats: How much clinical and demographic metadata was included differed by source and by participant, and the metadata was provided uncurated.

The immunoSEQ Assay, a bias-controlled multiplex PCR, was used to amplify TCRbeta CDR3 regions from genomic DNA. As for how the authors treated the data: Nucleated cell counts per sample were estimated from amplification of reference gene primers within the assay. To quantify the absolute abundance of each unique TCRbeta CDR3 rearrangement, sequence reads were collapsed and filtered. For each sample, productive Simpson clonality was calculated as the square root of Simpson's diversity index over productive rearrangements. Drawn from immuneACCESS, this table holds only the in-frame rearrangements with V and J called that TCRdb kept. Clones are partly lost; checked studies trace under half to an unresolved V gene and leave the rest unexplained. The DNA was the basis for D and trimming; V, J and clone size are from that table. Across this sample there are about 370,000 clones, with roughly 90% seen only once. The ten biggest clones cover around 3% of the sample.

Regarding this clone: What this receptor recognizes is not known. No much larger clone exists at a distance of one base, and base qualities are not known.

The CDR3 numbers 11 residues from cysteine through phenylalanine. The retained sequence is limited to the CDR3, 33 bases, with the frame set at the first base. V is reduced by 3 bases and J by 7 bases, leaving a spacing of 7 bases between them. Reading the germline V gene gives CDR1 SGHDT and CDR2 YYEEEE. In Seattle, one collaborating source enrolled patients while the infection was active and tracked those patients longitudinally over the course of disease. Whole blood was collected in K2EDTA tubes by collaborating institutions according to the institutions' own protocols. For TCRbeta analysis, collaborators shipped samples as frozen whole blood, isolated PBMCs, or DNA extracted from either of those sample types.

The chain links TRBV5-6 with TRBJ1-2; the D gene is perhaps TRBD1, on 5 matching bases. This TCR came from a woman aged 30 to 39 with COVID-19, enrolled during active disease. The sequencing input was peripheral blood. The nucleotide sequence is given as TGTGCCAGCAGCTCCCAGGGTGGCTACACCTTC. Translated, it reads CASSSQGGYTF. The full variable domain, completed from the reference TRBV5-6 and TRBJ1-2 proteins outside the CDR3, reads DAGVTQSPTHLIKTRGQQVTLRCSPKSGHDTVSWYQQALGQGPQFIFQYYEEEERQRGNFPDRFSGHQFPNYSSELNVNALLLGDSALYLCASSSQGGYTFGSGTRLTVV.